The 5 T cell receptor beta chains listed next were all sequenced from one sample in a study of blood T cell repertoires in COVID-19. Clones were sequenced by immunoSEQ multiplex PCR, and TCRdb holds only the in-frame ones, with some missing. Here the sample spans fewer than 95,000 clones, approximately 79% being singletons. The specimen was peripheral blood. The source of these receptors is a woman older than 75 with acute or convalescent COVID-19.

The rearrangement joins TRBV6-5 to TRBJ1-2, with 8 bases matching TRBD1. CDR3 length: 13 amino acids. The germline V gene encodes CDR1 MNHEY and CDR2 SVGAGI. Trimming removed 6 bases from V and 7 bases from J; junction bases left unmatched: 7. CDR3 bases: TGTGCCAGCAGCCCAGGACAGGGCTCTGGCTACACCTTC. Translating gives CASSPGQGSGYTF.

This clone was observed once. This chain uses TRBV7-9 with TRBJ2-5, with 11 bases identical to TRBD2. The V gene end was trimmed by 5 bases and the J gene end by 1 base; junction bases not matched to a gene: 3. The CDR3 covers 15 residues. The germline V gene has CDR1 SEHNR and CDR2 FQNEAQ (reference sequence). For the CDR3, the DNA is TGTGCCAGCAGCCCCGGGACTAGCGGCCAAGAGACCCAGTACTTC. It translates to CASSPGTSGQETQYF. Combining the CDR3 with reference TRBV7-9 and TRBJ2-5 gives the whole variable domain DTGVSQNPRHKITKRGQNVTFRCDPISEHNRLYWYRQTLGQGPEFLTYFQNEAQLEKSRLLSDRFSAERPKGSFSTLEIQRTEQGDSAMYLCASSPGTSGQETQYFGPGTRLLVL.

V is TRBV6-5 and J is TRBJ1-2; the D gene is possibly TRBD1 (6 bases). Trimming shortened V by 6 bases and J by 3 bases, and 17 bases separated the two germline ends. Per the germline V gene, CDR1 is MNHEY and CDR2 is SVGAGI. The CDR3 is 15 residues long. CDR3 in DNA: TGTGCCAGCAGACTCGGACAGTTTTACGACTATGGCTACACCTTC. This gives the protein CASRLGQFYDYGYTF.

This clone came up a few times. The chain employs TRBV2 and TRBJ1-1, with D maybe TRBD1 (5 bases). CDR3 length: 16 residues. In germline, CDR1 is SNHLY, CDR2 FYNNEI. V was trimmed by 8 bases and J by 0 bases, leaving 19 bases between them. The CDR3 DNA follows: TGTGCCAGCGATTACGGGGGGTCATCGGTGAACACTGAAGCTTTCTTT. Translating gives CASDYGGSSVNTEAFF.

This clone was seen at least ten times. This chain's CDR3 is CAWSFPTVYGYTF. In DNA, the CDR3 is TGTGCCTGGAGTTTCCCGACAGTCTATGGCTACACCTTC. This chain connects TRBV30 to TRBJ1-2; D may be TRBD1 (5 bases). Germline values: CDR1 GTSNPN, CDR2 SVGIG (reference sequence). V was clipped by 2 bases and J by 4 bases, with 11 bases between them. This CDR3 region has 13 residues.